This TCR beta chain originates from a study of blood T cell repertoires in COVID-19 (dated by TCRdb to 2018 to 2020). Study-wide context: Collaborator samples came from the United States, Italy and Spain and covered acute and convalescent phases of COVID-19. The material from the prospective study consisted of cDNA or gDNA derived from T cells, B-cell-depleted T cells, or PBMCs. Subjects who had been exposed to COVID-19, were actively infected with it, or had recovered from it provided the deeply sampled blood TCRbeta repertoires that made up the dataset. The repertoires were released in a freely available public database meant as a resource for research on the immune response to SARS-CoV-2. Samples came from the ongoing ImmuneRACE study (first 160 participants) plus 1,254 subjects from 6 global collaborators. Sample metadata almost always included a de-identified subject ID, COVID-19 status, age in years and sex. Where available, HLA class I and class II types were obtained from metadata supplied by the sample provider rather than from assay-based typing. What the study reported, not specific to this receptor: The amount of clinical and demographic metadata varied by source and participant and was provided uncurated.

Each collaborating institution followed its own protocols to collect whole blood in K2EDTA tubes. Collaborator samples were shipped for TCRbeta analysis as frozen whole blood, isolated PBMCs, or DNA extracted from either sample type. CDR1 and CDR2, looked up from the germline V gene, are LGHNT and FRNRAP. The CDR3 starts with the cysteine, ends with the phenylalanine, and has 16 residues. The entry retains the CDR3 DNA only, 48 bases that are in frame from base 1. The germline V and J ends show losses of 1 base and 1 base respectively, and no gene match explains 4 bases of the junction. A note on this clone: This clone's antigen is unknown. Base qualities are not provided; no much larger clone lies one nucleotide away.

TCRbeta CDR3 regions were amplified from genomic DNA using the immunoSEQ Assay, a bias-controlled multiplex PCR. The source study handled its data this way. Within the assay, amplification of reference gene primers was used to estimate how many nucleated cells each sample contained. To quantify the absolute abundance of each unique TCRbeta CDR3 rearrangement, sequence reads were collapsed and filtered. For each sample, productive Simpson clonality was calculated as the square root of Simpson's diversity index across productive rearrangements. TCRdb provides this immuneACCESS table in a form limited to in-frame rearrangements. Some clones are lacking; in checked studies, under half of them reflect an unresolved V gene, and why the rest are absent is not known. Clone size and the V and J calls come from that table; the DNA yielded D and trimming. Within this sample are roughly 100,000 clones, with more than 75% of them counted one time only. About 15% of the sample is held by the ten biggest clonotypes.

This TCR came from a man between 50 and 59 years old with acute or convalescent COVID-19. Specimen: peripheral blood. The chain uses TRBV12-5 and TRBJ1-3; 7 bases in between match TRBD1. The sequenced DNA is TGTGCTAGTGGTTTGGGCGGGACAGCTTCTGGAAACACCATATATTTT. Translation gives CASGLGGTASGNTIYF.